The 13 T cell receptor beta chains reported below all come from one sample, sequenced in a study of shared clonotypes between healthy human individuals. Here immunoSEQ multiplex PCR was the method, and the copy in TCRdb shows in-frame clones only, minus some. The data show roughly 500,000 clones, about 96% seen once. Sequencing was performed on naive CD4+ T cells sorted from blood. Specified subset: CD45RA+ positively selected. These receptor sequences come from a woman under 40 in good health.

The chain joins TRBV11-2 to TRBJ1-4; 9 bases line up with TRBD1. Losses at the gene ends were 5 bases for V and 8 bases for J; bases not matched to a gene: 15. In germline, CDR1 is SGHAT, CDR2 FQNNGV. The CDR3 loop spans 17 amino acids. The CDR3 nucleotides read TGTGCCAGCAGCCCTAGGGCGGGACAGGGTCTGAGGGAAAAACTGTTTTTT. It encodes CASSPRAGQGLREKLFF.

The chain carries TRBV27 and TRBJ2-7; TRBD1 matches 10 bases. Losses at the gene ends were 5 bases for V and 6 bases for J; bases not matched to a gene: 10. The length of the CDR3 is 15 residues. Germline V gives CDR1 MNHEY, CDR2 SMNVEV (reference sequence). The CDR3 is CASSPPGTGAIEQYF. The CDR3 DNA follows: TGTGCCAGCAGTCCCCCCGGGACAGGGGCAATCGAGCAGTACTTC.

The chain is built from TRBV5-1 and TRBJ2-5, with D perhaps given as TRBD1 or TRBD2 (5 bases each). Germline CDR1 and CDR2: SGHRS and YFSETQ. V lost 4 bases to trimming and J lost 7 bases, with 20 bases between them. The CDR3 has 15 amino acids. In DNA form, the CDR3 reads TGCGCCAGCAGCCGATCAGCTCCGCATGGGGGGACCCAGTACTTC. Its translation is CASSRSAPHGGTQYF.

This clone was counted a single time. V gene TRBV7-9 combines with J gene TRBJ2-7; 10 positions agree with TRBD1. The germline gives CDR1 SEHNR, CDR2 FQNEAQ (reference sequence). The CDR3 spans 14 residues. J lost 6 bases, V lost 9 bases, and 11 bases had no gene match. The CDR3 nucleotides read TGTGCCAGTAGAGCGACAGGGGGCTTCAGCGAGCAGTACTTC. Its protein is CASRATGGFSEQYF.

This clone was seen once. The V gene is TRBV5-1, the J gene TRBJ2-3; TRBD2 matches 14 bases. Trimming removed 3 bases from V and 0 bases from J; junction bases left unmatched: 9. This CDR3 region has 19 residues. The germline V gene has CDR1 SGHRS and CDR2 YFSETQ. The CDR3 DNA is TGCGCCAGCAGCTCAGGGGGACTAGCGGGAGCTTCTAGCACAGATACGCAGTATTTT. It specifies CASSSGGLAGASSTDTQYF. The whole variable domain, remainder taken from reference TRBV5-1 and TRBJ2-3, is KAGVTQTPRYLIKTRGQQVTLSCSPISGHRSVSWYQQTPGQGLQFLFEYFSETQRNKGNFPGRFSGRQFSNSRSEMNVSTLELGDSALYLCASSSGGLAGASSTDTQYFGPGTRLTVL.

V is TRBV7-9 and J is TRBJ1-2; 7 nucleotides align to TRBD1. Germline CDR1 is SEHNR and CDR2 is FQNEAQ (reference sequence). V lost 5 bases to trimming and J lost 8 bases; unmatched junction nucleotides: 8. The CDR3 sequence is 13 residues long. The CDR3 loop is CASSPPGQRGYTF. Here the CDR3 DNA reads TGTGCCAGCAGCCCACCGGGACAGCGGGGCTACACCTTC.

The CDR3 reads CASSPFETKGVTEAFF. As DNA, the CDR3 is TGTGCCAGCTCACCATTTGAGACAAAAGGGGTAACTGAAGCTTTCTTT. V gene TRBV18 combines with J gene TRBJ1-1; possible D gene TRBD1, 5 bases. V was shortened by 2 bases and J by 5 bases, with 18 bases between the two germline ends. Germline V gives CDR1 KGHSH, CDR2 LQKENI. This CDR3 is built from 16 residues.

This chain connects TRBV5-5 to TRBJ1-1; D may be TRBD1 (6 bases). CDR3 length: 16 residues. The germline V gene has CDR1 SGHKS and CDR2 YYEKEE (reference sequence). Trimming removed 1 base at V and 4 bases at J, with 17 bases between. The CDR3 loop is CASSLWLGGRGTEAFF. The CDR3 region has the DNA TGTGCCAGCAGCTTGTGGCTTGGGGGCCGAGGCACTGAAGCTTTCTTT.

The V call is TRBV19, the J call TRBJ1-1; 7 positions agree with TRBD1. The germline V gene has CDR1 LNHDA and CDR2 SQIVND (reference sequence). The trim removed 1 base at V and 0 bases at J, leaving 2 bases unmatched. CDR3 length: 15 residues. The CDR3 bases are TGTGCCAGTAGTATAGTGACAGGGTTGAACACTGAAGCTTTCTTT. Encoded protein: CASSIVTGLNTEAFF.

This clone was picked up one time. The chain is built from TRBV28 and TRBJ1-4; possibly TRBD1 for D (6 bases). Trimming left V 6 bases short and J 8 bases short, with 16 bases between. Germline V gene sequence: CDR1 MDHEN, CDR2 SYDVKM. The CDR3 spans 14 residues. CDR3 in amino acids: CASSSTGSEEKLFF. Written as DNA, the CDR3 is TGTGCCAGCAGCTCAACAGGGTCCGAAGAAAAACTGTTTTTT.

The chain links TRBV10-3 to TRBJ1-3; a possible D gene is TRBD1 (6 bases). Per the germline V gene, CDR1 is ENHRY and CDR2 is SYGVKD. V was shortened by 6 bases and J by 2 bases, with 8 bases between the two germline ends. CDR3 length: 13 amino acids. This chain's CDR3 is CAIRGTTGNTIYF. DNA for the CDR3: TGTGCCATCAGGGGGACAACTGGAAACACCATATATTTT.

This sequence joins TRBV19 and TRBJ1-1, with 9 bases fitting TRBD1. This CDR3 is 15 amino acids long. J was trimmed by 1 base and V by 4 bases; bases with no gene match: 4. Germline V gene sequence: CDR1 LNHDA, CDR2 SQIVND (reference sequence). CDR3 nucleotide sequence: TGTGCCAGTAGTACCGGACAGGGGTGGAACACTGAAGCTTTCTTT. Amino acid sequence: CASSTGQGWNTEAFF.

This CDR3 is CASSYRRGTEAFF. For the CDR3, the DNA is TGTGCCAGCAGTTACCGCAGGGGTACTGAAGCTTTCTTT. This rearrangement joins TRBV6-5 to TRBJ1-1; tentative D call: TRBD1 (6 bases). CDR1 is MNHEY, CDR2 SVGAGI, per germline. This CDR3 region has 13 residues. With 2 bases removed from V and 5 bases from J, the gap between germline ends came to 9 bases.